These 12 T cell receptor beta chains were sequenced from one sample in a study of T cell responses to AZD1222 COVID-19 vaccine. The protocol was immunoSEQ multiplex PCR, while the TCRdb copy is restricted to in-frame clones and leaves out a portion. The top ten hold more than 1.5% of the sample, which has over 85,000 clones, roughly 90% seen once. The specimen comprised peripheral blood, sampled on day 0 of AZD1222 vaccination. These receptors all stem from an adult in good health.

This chain uses TRBV4-1 with TRBJ2-5; D may match TRBD1 or TRBD2 (5 bases each). Trimming took 2 bases from V and 2 from J, leaving 12 bases between them. The CDR3 runs 15 residues. Germline CDR1 reads MGHRA; CDR2 reads YSYEKL. CDR3 amino acids: CASSQMDIAQETQYF. CDR3 nucleotide sequence: TGCGCCAGCAGCCAAATGGACATAGCGCAAGAGACCCAGTACTTC.

CDR3 in amino acids: CASSGPDEQFF. CDR3 in DNA: TGCGCCAGCAGTGGCCCAGATGAGCAGTTCTTC. This chain joins TRBV10-2 and TRBJ2-1; D is ambiguous. In germline, CDR1 is WSHSY, CDR2 SAAADI. The CDR3 extends over 11 amino acids. Trimming stripped 4 bases from V and 8 bases from J, with 6 bases between.

Concerning this clone itself: A junction boundary mismatches the germline segment, possibly from a read error. The chain uses TRBV6-5 and TRBJ1-5; 9 positions match TRBD1. From germline, CDR1 is MNHEY and CDR2 SVGAGI. CDR3 length: 13 residues. The CDR3 nucleotides read TGTGCCAGCAGAACAGGGGGCAACCAGCCCCAGCATTTT. This gives the protein CASRTGGNQPQHF.

This clone was detected only once. The chain carries TRBV6-4 and TRBJ1-6; D gene uncertain. Trimming stripped 6 bases from V and 7 bases from J, with 7 bases between. Germline-derived CDR1 and CDR2 are MRHNA and SNTAGT. CDR3 length: 12 amino acids. Written as DNA, the CDR3 is TGTGCCAGCAGATCGGCAAATTCACCCCTCCACTTT. Translation: CASRSANSPLHF.

The CDR3 loop reads CASSPGGGNYGYTF. CDR3 coding DNA: TGCGCCAGCAGCCCCGGGGGGGGAAACTATGGCTACACCTTC. The chain uses TRBV5-1 and TRBJ1-2, with D tentatively TRBD1 (5 bases). Germline CDR1 and CDR2: SGHRS and YFSETQ. The CDR3 has 14 amino acids. The V end was cut by 4 bases, the J end by 2 bases, with 12 bases between.

This chain joins TRBV5-1 and TRBJ1-2, with 7 nucleotides matching TRBD1. The ends lost 5 bases at V and 11 bases at J; junction bases unmatched: 9. The V gene's germline CDR1 is SGHRS and CDR2 YFSETQ. This CDR3 contains 12 residues. The CDR3: CASRTGQLGYTF. DNA of the CDR3: TGCGCCAGCAGGACGGGACAGCTCGGGTACACCTTC.

The V gene is TRBV20-1, the J gene TRBJ2-1; possible D gene TRBD2, 6 bases. The CDR3 covers 11 residues. Trimming took 2 bases from V and 13 from J, leaving 12 bases between them. Germline values: CDR1 DFQATT, CDR2 SNEGSKA (reference sequence). The chain's CDR3 is CSARLADDQFF. The CDR3 bases are TGCAGTGCTAGATTAGCGGACGACCAGTTCTTC.

The chain links TRBV6-5 to TRBJ2-5; perhaps TRBD2 as D (5 bases). Germline CDR1 is MNHEY and CDR2 is SVGAGI. V gave up 7 bases and J gave up 10 bases, with 13 bases separating them. This CDR3 comprises 11 residues. CDR3 in amino acids: CASTTAEGQYF. CDR3 in DNA: TGTGCCAGCACTACCGCAGAGGGCCAGTACTTC.

The chain links TRBV11-3 to TRBJ1-1; TRBD1 is a possible D gene (5 bases). V lost 0 bases to trimming and J lost 7 bases, with 9 bases between them. Per germline, CDR1 SGHNT and CDR2 YENEEA. This CDR3 region has 13 residues. The CDR3 bases are TGTGCCAGCAGCTTAGATGTGGGGGTTGAAGCTTTCTTT. It yields the protein CASSLDVGVEAFF.

This clone was seen more than once but under ten times. The J gene is TRBJ2-2, the V gene TRBV19, with TRBD2 as a possible D gene (5 bases). The CDR3 is 15 amino acids. Germline CDR1 LNHDA, CDR2 SQIVND (reference sequence). V shed 7 bases and J shed 1 base, with 13 bases lying between them. CDR3 sequence (DNA): TGTGCCAGTACCCCCACCCGGGAGAACACCGGGGAGCTGTTTTTT. It yields the protein CASTPTRENTGELFF.

V usage is TRBV15 and J usage is TRBJ2-7; 7 nucleotides line up with TRBD2. The germline gives CDR1 LNHNV, CDR2 YYDKDF (reference sequence). Trimming removed 3 bases from V and 3 bases from J; junction bases left unmatched: 5. The CDR3 is made up of 14 amino acids. The DNA of the CDR3 is TGTGCCACCAGCAGTTCGCGGGACTACTACGAGCAGTACTTC. Translated, it gives CATSSSRDYYEQYF.

The chain recombines TRBV30 with TRBJ2-7, with D perhaps matching TRBD2 (5 bases). This CDR3 spans 13 amino acids. V was clipped by 5 bases and J by 4 bases, with 15 bases between them. Germline V lookup: CDR1 GTSNPN, CDR2 SVGIG (reference sequence). CDR3 nucleotides: TGTGCCTGGCGCACAGCGGAAGTGTACGAGCAGTACTTC. Amino acids: CAWRTAEVYEQYF.